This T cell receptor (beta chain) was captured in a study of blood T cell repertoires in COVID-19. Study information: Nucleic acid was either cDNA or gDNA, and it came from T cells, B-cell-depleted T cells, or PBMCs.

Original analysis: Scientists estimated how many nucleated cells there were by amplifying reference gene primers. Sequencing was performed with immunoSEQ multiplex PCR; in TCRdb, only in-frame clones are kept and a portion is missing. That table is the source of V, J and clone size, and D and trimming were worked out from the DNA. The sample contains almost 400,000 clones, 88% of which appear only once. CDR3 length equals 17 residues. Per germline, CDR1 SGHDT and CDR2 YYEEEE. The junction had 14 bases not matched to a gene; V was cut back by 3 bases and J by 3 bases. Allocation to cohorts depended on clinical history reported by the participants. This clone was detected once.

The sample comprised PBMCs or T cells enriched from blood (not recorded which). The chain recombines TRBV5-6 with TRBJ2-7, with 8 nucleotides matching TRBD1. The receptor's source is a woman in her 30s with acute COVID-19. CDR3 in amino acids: CASSYRTGRGFNYEQYF. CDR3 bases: TGTGCCAGCAGCTATCGGACAGGGAGAGGCTTTAACTACGAGCAGTACTTC.